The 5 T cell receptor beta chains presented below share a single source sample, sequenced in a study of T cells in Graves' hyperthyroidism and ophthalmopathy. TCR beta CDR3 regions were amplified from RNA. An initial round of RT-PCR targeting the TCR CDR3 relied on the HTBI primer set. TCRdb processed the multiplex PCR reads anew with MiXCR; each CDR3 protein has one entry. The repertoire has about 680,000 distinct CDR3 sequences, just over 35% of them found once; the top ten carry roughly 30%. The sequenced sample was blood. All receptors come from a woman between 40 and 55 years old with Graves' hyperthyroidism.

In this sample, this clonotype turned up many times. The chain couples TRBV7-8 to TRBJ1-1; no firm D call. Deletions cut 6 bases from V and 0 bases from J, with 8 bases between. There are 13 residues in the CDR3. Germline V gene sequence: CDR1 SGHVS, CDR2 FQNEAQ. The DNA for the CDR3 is TGTGCCAGCAGATTACAGTTGAACACTGAAGCTTTCTTT. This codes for CASRLQLNTEAFF.

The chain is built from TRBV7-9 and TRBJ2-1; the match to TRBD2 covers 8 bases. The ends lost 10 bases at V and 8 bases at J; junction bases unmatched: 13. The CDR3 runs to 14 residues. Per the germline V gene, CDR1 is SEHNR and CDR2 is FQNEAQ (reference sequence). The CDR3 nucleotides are TGTGCCACCCTGGAGCGGGAGATGGGGGATGAGCAGTTCTTC. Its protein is CATLEREMGDEQFF.

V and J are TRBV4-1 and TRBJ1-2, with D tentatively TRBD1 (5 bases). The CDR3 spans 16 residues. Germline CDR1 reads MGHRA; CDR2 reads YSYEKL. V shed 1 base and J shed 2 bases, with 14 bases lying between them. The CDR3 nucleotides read TGCGCCAGCAGCCAAGGCTTCTGGGGGATGAACTATGGCTACACCTTC. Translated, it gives CASSQGFWGMNYGYTF.

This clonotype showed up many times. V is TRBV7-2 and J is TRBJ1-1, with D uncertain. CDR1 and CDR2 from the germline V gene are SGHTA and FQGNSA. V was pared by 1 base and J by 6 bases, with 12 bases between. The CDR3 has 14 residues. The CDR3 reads CASSLGGQSPEAFF. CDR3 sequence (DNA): TGTGCCAGCAGCTTAGGAGGGCAGTCACCTGAAGCTTTCTTT.

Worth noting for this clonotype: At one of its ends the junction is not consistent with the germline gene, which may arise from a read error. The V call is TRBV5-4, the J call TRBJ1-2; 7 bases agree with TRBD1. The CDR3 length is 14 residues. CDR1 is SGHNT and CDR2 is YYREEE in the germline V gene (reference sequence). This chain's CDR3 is CASSFTDRDYGCTF. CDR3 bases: TGTGCCAGCAGCTTTACCGACAGGGACTATGGCTGCACCTTC.